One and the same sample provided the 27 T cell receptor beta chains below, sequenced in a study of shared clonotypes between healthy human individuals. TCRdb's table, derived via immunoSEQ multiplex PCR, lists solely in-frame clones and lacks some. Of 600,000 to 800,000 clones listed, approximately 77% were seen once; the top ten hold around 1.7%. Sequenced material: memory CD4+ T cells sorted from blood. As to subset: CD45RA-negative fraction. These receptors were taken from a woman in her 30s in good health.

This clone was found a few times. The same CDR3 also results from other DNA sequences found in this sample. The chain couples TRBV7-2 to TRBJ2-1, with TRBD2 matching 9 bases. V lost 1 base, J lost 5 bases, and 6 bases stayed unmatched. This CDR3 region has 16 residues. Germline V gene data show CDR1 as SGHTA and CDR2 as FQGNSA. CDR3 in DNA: TGTGCCAGCAGCTTAGTTGCGCTAGCGGGGAACAATGAGCAGTTCTTC. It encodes CASSLVALAGNNEQFF.

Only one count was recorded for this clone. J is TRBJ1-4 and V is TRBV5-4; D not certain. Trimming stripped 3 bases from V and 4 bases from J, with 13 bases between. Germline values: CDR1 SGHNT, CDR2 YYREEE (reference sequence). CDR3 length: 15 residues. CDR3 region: CASSSPGGINEKLFF. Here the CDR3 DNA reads TGTGCCAGCAGCTCCCCCGGAGGAATTAATGAAAAACTGTTTTTT.

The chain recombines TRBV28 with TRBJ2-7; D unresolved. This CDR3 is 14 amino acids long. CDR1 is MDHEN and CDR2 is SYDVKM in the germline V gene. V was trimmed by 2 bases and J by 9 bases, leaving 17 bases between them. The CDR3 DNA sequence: TGTGCCAGCAGTTTAGACGATGCCGAGGTACGGCAGTACTTC. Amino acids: CASSLDDAEVRQYF. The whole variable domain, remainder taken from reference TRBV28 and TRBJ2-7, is DVKVTQSSRYLVKRTGEKVFLECVQDMDHENMFWYRQDPGLGLRLIYFSYDVKMKEKGDIPEGYSVSREKKERFSLILESASTNQTSMYLCASSLDDAEVRQYFGPGTRLTVT.

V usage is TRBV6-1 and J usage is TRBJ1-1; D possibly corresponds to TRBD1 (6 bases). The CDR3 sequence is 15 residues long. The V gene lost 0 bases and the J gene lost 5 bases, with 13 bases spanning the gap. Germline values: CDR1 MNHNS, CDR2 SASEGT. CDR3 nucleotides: TGTGCCAGCAGTGAAGCCGCGGGGGCAGGAACTGAAGCTTTCTTT. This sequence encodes CASSEAAGAGTEAFF.

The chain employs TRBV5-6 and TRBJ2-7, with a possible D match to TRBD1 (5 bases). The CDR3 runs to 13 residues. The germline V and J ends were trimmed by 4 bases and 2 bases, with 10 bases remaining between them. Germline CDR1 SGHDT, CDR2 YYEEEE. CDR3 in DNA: TGTGCCAGCAGCCCCGACAGAACCTACGAGCAGTACTTC. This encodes CASSPDRTYEQYF.

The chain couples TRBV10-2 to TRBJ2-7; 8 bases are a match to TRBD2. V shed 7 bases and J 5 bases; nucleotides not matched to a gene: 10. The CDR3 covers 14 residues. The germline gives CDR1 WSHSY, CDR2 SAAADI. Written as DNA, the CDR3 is TGCGCCAGCAAGCCGGGACTAGGTGGCCACGAGCAGTACTTC. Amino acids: CASKPGLGGHEQYF.

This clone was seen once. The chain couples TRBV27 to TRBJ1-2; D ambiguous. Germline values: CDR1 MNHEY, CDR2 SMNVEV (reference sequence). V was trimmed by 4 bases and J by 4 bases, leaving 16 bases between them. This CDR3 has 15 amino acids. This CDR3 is CASSSPGLSFYGYTF. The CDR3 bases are TGTGCCAGCAGTTCTCCAGGACTCAGCTTCTATGGCTACACCTTC.

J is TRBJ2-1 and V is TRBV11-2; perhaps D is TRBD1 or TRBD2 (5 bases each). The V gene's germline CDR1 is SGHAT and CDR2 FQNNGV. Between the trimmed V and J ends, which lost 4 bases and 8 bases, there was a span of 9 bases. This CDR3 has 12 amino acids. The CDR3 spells CASSYLGDEQFF. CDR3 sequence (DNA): TGTGCCAGCAGCTACTTGGGGGATGAGCAGTTCTTC.

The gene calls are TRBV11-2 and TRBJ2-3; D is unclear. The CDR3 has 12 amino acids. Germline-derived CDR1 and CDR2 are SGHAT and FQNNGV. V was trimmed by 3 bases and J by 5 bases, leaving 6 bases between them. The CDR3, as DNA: TGTGCCAGCAGCTTGTTCCGAGATACGCAGTATTTT. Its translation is CASSLFRDTQYF.

The CDR3 DNA reads TGTGCCAGCAGCGTATTGGAGGGGGGAACATCCGGGGAGCTGTTTTTT. This sequence encodes CASSVLEGGTSGELFF. J is TRBJ2-2 and V is TRBV9; the D call may be TRBD1 or TRBD2 (6 bases each). In germline, CDR1 is SGDLS, CDR2 YYNGEE. The CDR3 consists of 16 residues. Trimming took 1 base from V and 6 from J, leaving 16 bases between them.

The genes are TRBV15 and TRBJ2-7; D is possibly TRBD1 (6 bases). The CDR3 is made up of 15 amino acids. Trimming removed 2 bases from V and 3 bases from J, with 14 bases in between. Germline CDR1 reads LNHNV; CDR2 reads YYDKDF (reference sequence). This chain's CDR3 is CATSRPPTGIYEQYF. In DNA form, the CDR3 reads TGTGCCACCAGCAGACCGCCAACAGGGATCTACGAGCAGTACTTC.

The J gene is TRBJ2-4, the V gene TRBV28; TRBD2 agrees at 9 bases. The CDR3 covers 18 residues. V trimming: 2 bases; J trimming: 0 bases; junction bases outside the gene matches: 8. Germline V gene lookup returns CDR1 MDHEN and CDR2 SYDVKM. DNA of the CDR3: TGTGCCAGCAGTTTACCCTCGACTAGCGGAATAGCCAAAAACATTCAGTACTTC. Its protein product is CASSLPSTSGIAKNIQYF.

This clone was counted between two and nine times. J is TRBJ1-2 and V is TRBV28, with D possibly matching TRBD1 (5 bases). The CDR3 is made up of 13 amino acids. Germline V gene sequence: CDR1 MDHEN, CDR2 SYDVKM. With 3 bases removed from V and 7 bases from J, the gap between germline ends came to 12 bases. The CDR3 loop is CASSFPRAPGYTF. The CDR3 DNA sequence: TGTGCCAGCAGTTTCCCCAGGGCTCCTGGCTACACCTTC.

DNA of the CDR3: TGTGCCAGCAGTTTCCCCGGGCCTCCCTATGGCTACACCTTC. It specifies CASSFPGPPYGYTF. This chain connects TRBV28 to TRBJ1-2, with D uncertain. Germline V gene sequence: CDR1 MDHEN, CDR2 SYDVKM. The CDR3 runs to 14 residues. V was pared by 3 bases and J by 4 bases, with 12 bases between.

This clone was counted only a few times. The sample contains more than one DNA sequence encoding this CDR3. The CDR3 reads CASSFGQGETQYF. The CDR3 coding sequence is TGCGCCAGCAGCTTTGGGCAGGGGGAGACCCAGTACTTC. The chain joins TRBV5-1 to TRBJ2-5; the D gene is possibly TRBD1 (6 bases). V was clipped by 2 bases and J by 5 bases, with 10 bases between them. Germline CDR1 and CDR2: SGHRS and YFSETQ. CDR3 length equals 13 residues.

CDR3 sequence (DNA): TGTGCCAGCAGAGGAGCGGGAGTAAAAGATACGCAGTATTTT. It codes for CASRGAGVKDTQYF. The J gene is TRBJ2-3, the V gene TRBV27; TRBD2 matches at 8 bases. Germline CDR1 reads MNHEY; CDR2 reads SMNVEV (reference sequence). The CDR3 spans 14 residues. The junction had 7 bases not matched to a gene; V was cut back by 6 bases and J by 5 bases.

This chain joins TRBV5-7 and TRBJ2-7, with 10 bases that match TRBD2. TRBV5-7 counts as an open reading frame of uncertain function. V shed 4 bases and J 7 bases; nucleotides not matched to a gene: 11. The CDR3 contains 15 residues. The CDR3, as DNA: TGTGCCAGCAGCCTTAGCGGGGGGCGCGGAGGGGAGCAGTACTTC. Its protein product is CASSLSGGRGGEQYF.

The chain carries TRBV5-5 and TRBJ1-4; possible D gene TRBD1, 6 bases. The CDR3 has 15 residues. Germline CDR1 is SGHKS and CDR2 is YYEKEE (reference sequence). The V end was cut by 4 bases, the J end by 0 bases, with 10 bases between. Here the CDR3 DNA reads TGTGCCAGCAGCATAGGACAGTCAACTAATGAAAAACTGTTTTTT. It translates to CASSIGQSTNEKLFF.

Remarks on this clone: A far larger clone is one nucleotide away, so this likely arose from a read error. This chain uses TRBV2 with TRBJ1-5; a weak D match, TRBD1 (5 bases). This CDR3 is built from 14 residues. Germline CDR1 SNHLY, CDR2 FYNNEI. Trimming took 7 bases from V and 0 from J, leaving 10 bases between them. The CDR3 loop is CASNPTVSNQPQHF. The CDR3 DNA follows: TGTGCCAGCAACCCGACAGTTAGCAATCAGCCCCAGCATTTT. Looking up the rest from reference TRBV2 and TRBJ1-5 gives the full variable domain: EPEVTQTPSHQVTQMGQEVILRCVPISNHLYFYWYRQILGQKVEFLVSFYNNEISEKSEIFDDQFSVERPDGSNFTLKIRSTKLEDSAMYFCASNPTVSNQPQHFGDGTRLSIL.

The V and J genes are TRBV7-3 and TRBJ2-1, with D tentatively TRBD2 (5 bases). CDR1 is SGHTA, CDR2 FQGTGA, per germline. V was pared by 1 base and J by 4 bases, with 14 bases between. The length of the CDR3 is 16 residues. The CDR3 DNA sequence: TGTGCCAGCAGCTTAATAGGAGGAGACCTTTACAATGAGCAGTTCTTC. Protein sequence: CASSLIGGDLYNEQFF.

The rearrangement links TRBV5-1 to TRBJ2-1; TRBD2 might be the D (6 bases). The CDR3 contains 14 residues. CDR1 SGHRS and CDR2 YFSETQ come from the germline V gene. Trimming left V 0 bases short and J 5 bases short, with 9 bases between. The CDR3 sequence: CASSLGPGDNEQFF. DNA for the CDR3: TGCGCCAGCAGCTTGGGCCCGGGGGACAATGAGCAGTTCTTC.

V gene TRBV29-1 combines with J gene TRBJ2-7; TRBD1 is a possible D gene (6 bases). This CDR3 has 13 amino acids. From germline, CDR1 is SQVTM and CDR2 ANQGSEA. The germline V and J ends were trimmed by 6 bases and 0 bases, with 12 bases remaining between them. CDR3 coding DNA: TGCAGCGTGGGGGCCAGCGGCTCCTACGAGCAGTACTTC. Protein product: CSVGASGSYEQYF.

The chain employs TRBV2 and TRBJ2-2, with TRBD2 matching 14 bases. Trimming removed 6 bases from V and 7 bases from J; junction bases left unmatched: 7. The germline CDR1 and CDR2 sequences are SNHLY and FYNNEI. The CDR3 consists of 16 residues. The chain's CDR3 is CASRLGLAGAGGELFF. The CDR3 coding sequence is TGTGCCAGCAGGCTGGGACTAGCGGGAGCGGGCGGGGAGCTGTTTTTT.

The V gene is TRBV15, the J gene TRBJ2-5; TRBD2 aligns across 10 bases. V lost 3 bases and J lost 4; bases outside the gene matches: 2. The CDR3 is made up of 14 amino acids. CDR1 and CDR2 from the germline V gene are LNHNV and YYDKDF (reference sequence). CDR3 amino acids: CATSRSGRGETQYF. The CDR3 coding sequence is TGTGCCACCAGCAGGAGCGGGAGGGGAGAGACCCAGTACTTC.

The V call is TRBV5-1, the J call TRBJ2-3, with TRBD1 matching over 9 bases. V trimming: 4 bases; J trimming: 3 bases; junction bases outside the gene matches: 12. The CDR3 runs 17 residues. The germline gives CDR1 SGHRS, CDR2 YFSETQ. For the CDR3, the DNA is TGCGCCAGCAGCCCCCAACCGGGACAGGGTAAAACAGATACGCAGTATTTT. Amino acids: CASSPQPGQGKTDTQYF.

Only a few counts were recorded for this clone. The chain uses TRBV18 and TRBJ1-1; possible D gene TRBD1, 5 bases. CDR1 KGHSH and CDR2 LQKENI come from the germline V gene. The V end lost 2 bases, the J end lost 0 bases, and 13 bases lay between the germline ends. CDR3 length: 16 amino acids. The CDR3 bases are TGTGCCAGCTCACCATTTCCGGGGGACGTGAACACTGAAGCTTTCTTT. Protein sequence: CASSPFPGDVNTEAFF.

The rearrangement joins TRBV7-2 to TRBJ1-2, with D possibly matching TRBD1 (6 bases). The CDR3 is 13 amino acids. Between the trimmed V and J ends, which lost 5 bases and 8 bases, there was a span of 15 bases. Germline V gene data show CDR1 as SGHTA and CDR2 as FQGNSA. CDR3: CASSPQGQGGYTF. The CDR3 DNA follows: TGTGCCAGCAGCCCCCAGGGGCAAGGGGGCTACACCTTC.